These 9 T cell receptor beta chains were sequenced from one sample in a study of T cell repertoires in cytomegalovirus infection. Their target antigens are unknown. TCRdb itself ran the reads through MiXCR, one entry per CDR3 protein. The repertoire includes 250,000 to 300,000 distinct CDR3 sequences, approximately 22% of them detected once, and roughly 19% sits in the top ten. Sequencing was performed on cultured PBMCs, taken from culture after CMV antigen stimulation. These receptors all come from a human donor in good health (CMV status not recorded). Some clones in this sample may be carry-over from other donors' samples.

The chain recombines TRBV4-1 with TRBJ2-5, with 8 bases that match TRBD1. Germline V gene lookup returns CDR1 MGHRA and CDR2 YSYEKL. V shed 3 bases and J 4 bases; nucleotides not matched to a gene: 7. This CDR3 has 15 amino acids. The DNA for the CDR3 is TGCGCCAGCAGCCAGACGGGGACAGGAACAGAGACCCAGTACTTC. Protein product: CASSQTGTGTETQYF.

This clonotype was counted between two and nine times. Its ends do not fully match the called genes, so a read error is possible. The V gene is TRBV7-2, the J gene TRBJ2-3; 9 bases fit TRBD2. Germline CDR1 SGHTA, CDR2 FQGNSA. This CDR3 has 14 residues. The DNA of the CDR3 is TGTGCCAGCAGCCTAGCGGGGAGGGGGGATACGCAGTATTTT. This translates into CASSLAGRGDTQYF.

This clonotype was counted between two and nine times. The chain joins TRBV5-6 to TRBJ2-7, with 7 bases matching TRBD2. The CDR3 consists of 14 residues. The J segment lost 2 bases and the V segment lost 4 bases, leaving 6 bases of the junction unmatched. Germline-derived CDR1 and CDR2 are SGHDT and YYEEEE. The CDR3 nucleotides read TGTGCCAGCAGCGTGGGACTACCACCCTACGAGCAGTACGTC. Protein product: CASSVGLPPYEQYV.

There are a few counts of this clonotype. The J gene is TRBJ2-3, the V gene TRBV28, with 9 bases fitting TRBD1. Losses at the gene ends were 1 base for V and 2 bases for J; bases not matched to a gene: 4. Germline V gene lookup returns CDR1 MDHEN and CDR2 SYDVKM. This CDR3 comprises 16 residues. CDR3 region: CASSLLGTGNTDTQYF. The DNA for the CDR3 is TGTGCCAGCAGTTTATTAGGGACAGGGAACACAGATACGCAGTATTTT.

The genes are TRBV7-2 and TRBJ1-1, with TRBD1 matching over 11 bases. Germline lookup yields CDR1 SGHTA and CDR2 FQGNSA. This CDR3 comprises 16 residues. V lost 1 base to trimming and J lost 1 base; unmatched junction nucleotides: 2. The CDR3 loop reads CASSLGDRGANTEAFF. The CDR3 nucleotides are TGTGCCAGCAGCTTAGGGGACAGGGGGGCGAACACTGAAGCTTTCTTT. Looking up the rest from reference TRBV7-2 and TRBJ1-1 gives the full variable domain: GAGVSQSPSNKVTEKGKDVELRCDPISGHTALYWYRQSLGQGLEFLIYFQGNSAPDKSGLPSDRFSAERTGGSVSTLTIQRTQQEDSAVYLCASSLGDRGANTEAFFGQGTRLTVV.

This clonotype has ten or more counts. This chain links TRBV7-6 with TRBJ2-1, with a weak D call TRBD1 (6 bases). V lost 1 base and J lost 6, with 10 bases in between. The CDR3 runs 14 residues. The V gene's germline CDR1 is SGHVS and CDR2 FNYEAQ. The CDR3 DNA is TGTGCCAGCAGCTTAGTAGGGACAACCAATGAGCAGTTCTTC. It translates to CASSLVGTTNEQFF.

This clonotype appeared many times. V and J are TRBV7-8 and TRBJ1-6; TRBD1 aligns across 7 bases. V trimming: 5 bases; J trimming: 7 bases; junction bases outside the gene matches: 8. CDR3 length: 15 residues. Germline-derived CDR1 and CDR2 are SGHVS and FQNEAQ. The CDR3 loop reads CASSRYRGRNSPLHF. The CDR3 DNA is TGTGCCAGCAGCCGATACAGGGGCAGGAATTCACCCCTCCACTTT.

This clonotype appeared a few times. The rearrangement uses TRBV4-1 and TRBJ2-1, with 8 bases fitting TRBD2. Germline trimming cut 1 base from V and 7 bases from J; bases unmatched to any gene: 6. Germline V CDR1 and CDR2: MGHRA, YSYEKL. This CDR3 comprises 15 residues. The CDR3 DNA follows: TGCGCCAGCAGCCAAGCGGGAGGGCCTCCTAATGAGCAGTTCTTC. This encodes CASSQAGGPPNEQFF.

This clonotype was counted once. V gene TRBV5-1 combines with J gene TRBJ2-7, with 8 positions matching TRBD2. V shed 4 bases, J shed 8 bases, and the junction held 14 bases outside the gene matches. This CDR3 spans 15 amino acids. From germline, CDR1 is SGHRS and CDR2 YFSETQ. The CDR3 loop is CASSPSPSGSPQQYF. The CDR3 DNA sequence: TGCGCCAGCAGCCCAAGTCCCAGCGGGAGTCCCCAGCAGTACTTC.